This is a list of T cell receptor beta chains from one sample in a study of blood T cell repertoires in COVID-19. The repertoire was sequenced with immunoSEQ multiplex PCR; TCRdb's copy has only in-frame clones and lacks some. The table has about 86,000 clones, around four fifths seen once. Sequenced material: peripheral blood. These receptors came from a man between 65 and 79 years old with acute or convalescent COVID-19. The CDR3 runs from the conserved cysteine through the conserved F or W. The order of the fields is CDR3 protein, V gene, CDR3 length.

CDR3aa: CASSPQGIGTGPMNTEAFF
v_gene: TRBV5-1
len: 19

CDR3aa: CATKALGGSNEKLFF
v_gene: TRBV6-5
len: 15

CDR3aa: CSASGTSGYNEQFF
v_gene: TRBV20-1
len: 14

CDR3aa: CASRRRETEAFF
v_gene: TRBV2
len: 12

CDR3aa: CASSPTSGGAFYSEQFF
v_gene: TRBV6-6
len: 17

CDR3aa: CASRGLAGITDTQYF
v_gene: TRBV2
len: 15

CDR3aa: CASSLGTTGGYEQYF
v_gene: TRBV5-4
len: 15

CDR3aa: CASRGRSGNTIYF
v_gene: TRBV19
len: 13

CDR3aa: CASSLAPSAGGTLFSRDEQFF
v_gene: TRBV5-1
len: 21

CDR3aa: CATSRPLGRDTQYF
v_gene: TRBV15
len: 14

CDR3aa: CASSDIGQNTGELFF
v_gene: TRBV19
len: 15

CDR3aa: CAISRGSGGAYNEQFF
v_gene: TRBV10-3
len: 16

CDR3aa: CASSYSGDPGNTIYF
v_gene: TRBV6-5
len: 15

CDR3aa: CASSTGRVGQPQHF
v_gene: TRBV18
len: 14

CDR3aa: CASVRAGGQDTQYF
v_gene: TRBV9
len: 14

CDR3aa: CASSSKQGRSYNEQFF
v_gene: TRBV7-9
len: 16

CDR3aa: CASSQGDSVNYGYTF
v_gene: TRBV4-1
len: 15

CDR3aa: CSTGKSNQPQHF
v_gene: TRBV28
len: 12

CDR3aa: CASSGTGASHEQYF
v_gene: TRBV4-1
len: 14

CDR3aa: CASSIRGGSYNEQFF
v_gene: TRBV7-6
len: 15

CDR3aa: CASRSTGERKKLFF
v_gene: TRBV6-6
len: 14

CDR3aa: CASSWGTGEETQYF
v_gene: TRBV7-9
len: 14

CDR3aa: CASSRSGGVGTQYF
v_gene: TRBV14
len: 14

CDR3aa: CASKAQGADTGELFF
v_gene: TRBV19
len: 15

CDR3aa: CSALTTDTDTQYF
v_gene: TRBV29-1
len: 13

CDR3aa: CARLRGRVSYEQYF
v_gene: TRBV19
len: 14

CDR3aa: CASSEAEGSGNTIYF
v_gene: TRBV6-1
len: 15

CDR3aa: CASSFGGWEDLGNTIYF
v_gene: TRBV5-1
len: 17

CDR3aa: CASSEGGPPYGQFF
v_gene: TRBV19
len: 14